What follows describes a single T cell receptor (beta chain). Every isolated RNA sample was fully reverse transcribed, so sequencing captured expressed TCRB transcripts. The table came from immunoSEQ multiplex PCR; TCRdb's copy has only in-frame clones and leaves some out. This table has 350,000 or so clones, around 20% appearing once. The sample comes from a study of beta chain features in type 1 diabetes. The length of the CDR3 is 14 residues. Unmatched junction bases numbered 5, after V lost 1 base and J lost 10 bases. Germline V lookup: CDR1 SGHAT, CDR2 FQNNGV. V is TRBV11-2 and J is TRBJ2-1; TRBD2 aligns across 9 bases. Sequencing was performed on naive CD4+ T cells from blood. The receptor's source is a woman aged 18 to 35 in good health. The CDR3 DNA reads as TGTGCCAGCAGCTTAGCTAGCGGGACCAACGAGCAGTTCTTC. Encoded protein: CASSLASGTNEQFF.